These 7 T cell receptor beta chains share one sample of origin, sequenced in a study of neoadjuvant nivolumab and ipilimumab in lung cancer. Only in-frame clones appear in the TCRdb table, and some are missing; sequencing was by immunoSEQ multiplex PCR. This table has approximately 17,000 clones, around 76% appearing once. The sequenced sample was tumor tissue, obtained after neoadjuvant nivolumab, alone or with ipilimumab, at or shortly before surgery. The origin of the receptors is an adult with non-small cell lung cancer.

The CDR3 spells CASSYRDTEAFF. The CDR3 coding sequence is TGTGCCAGCAGTTACAGGGACACTGAAGCTTTCTTT. The chain uses TRBV7-9 and TRBJ1-1; possibly TRBD1 for D (6 bases). Germline V gene data show CDR1 as SEHNR and CDR2 as FQNEAQ (reference sequence). The CDR3 is 12 residues long. V lost 6 bases and J lost 3, with 8 bases in between.

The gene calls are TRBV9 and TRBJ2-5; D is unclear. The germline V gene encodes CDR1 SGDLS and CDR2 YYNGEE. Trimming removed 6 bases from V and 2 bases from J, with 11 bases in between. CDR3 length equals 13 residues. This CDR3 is CASNRAEQETQYF. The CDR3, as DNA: TGTGCCAGCAATCGGGCGGAGCAAGAGACCCAGTACTTC.

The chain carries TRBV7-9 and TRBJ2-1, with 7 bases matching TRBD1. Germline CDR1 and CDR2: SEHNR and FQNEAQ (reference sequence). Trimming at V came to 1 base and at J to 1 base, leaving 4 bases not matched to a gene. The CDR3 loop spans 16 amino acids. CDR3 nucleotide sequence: TGTGCCAGCAGCTTAGGGACGGGACAGTCCTACAATGAGCAGTTCTTC. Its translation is CASSLGTGQSYNEQFF.

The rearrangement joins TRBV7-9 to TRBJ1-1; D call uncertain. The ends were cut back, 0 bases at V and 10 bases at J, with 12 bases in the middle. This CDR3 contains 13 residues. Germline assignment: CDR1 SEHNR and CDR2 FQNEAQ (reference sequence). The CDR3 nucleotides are TGTGCCAGCAGCTTAGCTTCAGGAATGGCAGCTTTCTTT. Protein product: CASSLASGMAAFF.

The CDR3 nucleotides are TGTGCCAGCAGTGCCGTGGGACAGGGGGTTGAAGCTTTCTTT. Amino acids: CASSAVGQGVEAFF. V gene TRBV6-1 combines with J gene TRBJ1-1, with 11 bases identical to TRBD1. V shed 4 bases and J 7 bases; nucleotides not matched to a gene: 5. This CDR3 comprises 14 residues. The germline gives CDR1 MNHNS, CDR2 SASEGT.

The CDR3 region is CASSVLDRQVNYGYTF. For the CDR3, the DNA is TGTGCCAGCAGCGTACTCGACAGGCAGGTTAACTATGGCTACACCTTC. The chain combines TRBV9 with TRBJ1-2; D might be TRBD1 (6 bases). Germline V gene lookup returns CDR1 SGDLS and CDR2 YYNGEE. V dropped 1 base and J dropped 1 base, with 14 bases sitting between them. The length of the CDR3 is 16 residues.

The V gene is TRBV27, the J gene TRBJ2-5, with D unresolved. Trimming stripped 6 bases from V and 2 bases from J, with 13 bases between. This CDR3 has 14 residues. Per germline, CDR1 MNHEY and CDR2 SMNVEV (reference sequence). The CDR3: CASSFRASQETQYF. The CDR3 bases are TGTGCCAGCAGCTTTCGGGCGTCACAAGAGACCCAGTACTTC.